A selection of T cell receptor beta chains follows, all from one sample in a study of post-analysis software for immune sequencing data. From the PCR reads, TCRdb called clonotypes with MiXCR, one entry per CDR3 protein. The table lists some 690,000 distinct CDR3 sequences, 25% to 30% of them singletons. The specimen sequenced was blood. The receptor source for this set is a girl aged 5-17 years with multiple sclerosis. Each CDR3 is given with its conserved first and last residue. The order of the fields is J gene, D gene, V gene, clone size, CDR3 protein, CDR3 DNA. D genes are given only for firm matches. Where a row states a size, it is once, few, many or the class of an expanded clone; other rows omit it.

J gene: TRBJ2-5
D gene: .
V gene: TRBV28
clone size: few
CDR3 protein: CASRRGFGGGETQYF
CDR3 DNA: TGTGCCAGCAGACGCGGCTTTGGGGGTGGGGAGACCCAGTACTTC

J gene: TRBJ1-6
D gene: .
V gene: TRBV4-2
clone size: .
CDR3 protein: CASSQYEGNNSPLHF
CDR3 DNA: TGTGCCAGCAGCCAGTACGAGGGAAATAATTCACCCCTCCACTTT

J gene: TRBJ2-3
D gene: TRBD1
V gene: TRBV28
clone size: few
CDR3 protein: CASSLRGTVGFTDTQYF
CDR3 DNA: TGTGCCAGCAGTTTAAGGGGGACAGTGGGTTTCACAGATACGCAGTATTTT

J gene: TRBJ2-7
D gene: .
V gene: TRBV20-1
clone size: few
CDR3 protein: CSARVGSLRGLYEQYF
CDR3 DNA: TGCAGTGCTAGGGTTGGTTCGCTGCGGGGCCTCTACGAGCAGTACTTC

J gene: TRBJ2-7
D gene: .
V gene: TRBV29-1
clone size: once
CDR3 protein: CSVVAARLNEQYF
CDR3 DNA: TGCAGCGTTGTGGCAGCCAGGCTCAACGAGCAGTACTTC

J gene: TRBJ1-2
D gene: .
V gene: TRBV7-9
clone size: .
CDR3 protein: CASSFSLSNYGYTF
CDR3 DNA: TGTGCCAGCAGCTTCTCCCTCTCTAACTATGGCTACACCTTC

J gene: TRBJ2-2
D gene: TRBD2
V gene: TRBV3-1
clone size: .
CDR3 protein: CASSRQGTSRGRELFF
CDR3 DNA: TGTGCCAGCAGCCGTCAAGGGACTAGCAGGGGTCGGGAGCTGTTTTTT

J gene: TRBJ2-7
D gene: .
V gene: TRBV27
clone size: many
CDR3 protein: CASRGAGVYEQYF
CDR3 DNA: TGTGCCAGCAGGGGGGCAGGGGTATACGAGCAGTACTTC

J gene: TRBJ1-2
D gene: .
V gene: TRBV20-1
clone size: .
CDR3 protein: CSATGSLDYGYTF
CDR3 DNA: TGCAGTGCTACAGGGTCTCTTGACTATGGCTACACCTTC

J gene: TRBJ2-1
D gene: .
V gene: TRBV27
clone size: few
CDR3 protein: CASRPTGWSEQFF
CDR3 DNA: TGTGCCAGCAGACCGACAGGCTGGAGCGAGCAGTTCTTC

J gene: TRBJ2-7
D gene: .
V gene: TRBV3-1
clone size: .
CDR3 protein: CASSSRLGEQYF
CDR3 DNA: TGTGCCAGCTCTAGCCGGTTGGGCGAGCAGTACTTC

J gene: TRBJ1-1
D gene: .
V gene: TRBV6-6
clone size: .
CDR3 protein: CASSYRGPEAFF
CDR3 DNA: TGTGCCAGCAGTTACAGGGGTCCTGAAGCTTTCTTT

J gene: TRBJ2-1
D gene: .
V gene: TRBV3-1
clone size: .
CDR3 protein: CASSQEGLYNGQFF
CDR3 DNA: TGTGCCAGCAGCCAGGAGGGACTTTACAATGGGCAGTTCTTC

J gene: TRBJ1-6
D gene: .
V gene: TRBV10-3
clone size: .
CDR3 protein: CAISESTATNSPLHF
CDR3 DNA: TGTGCCATCAGTGAGTCGACGGCCACAAATTCACCCCTCCACTTT

J gene: TRBJ1-4
D gene: TRBD1
V gene: TRBV12-3/TRBV12-4
clone size: .
CDR3 protein: CASSSPRNGTGQIATNEKLFF
CDR3 DNA: TGTGCCAGCAGTTCCCCCAGAAACGGGACAGGACAGATCGCAACTAATGAAAAACTGTTTTTT

J gene: TRBJ2-6
D gene: TRBD2
V gene: TRBV7-2
clone size: .
CDR3 protein: CASSTAGSGANVLTF
CDR3 DNA: TGTGCCAGCAGCACAGCGGGGTCTGGGGCCAACGTCCTGACTTTC

J gene: TRBJ2-7
D gene: .
V gene: TRBV7-2
clone size: few
CDR3 protein: CASSTHPPARGVGEQYF
CDR3 DNA: TGTGCCAGCAGCACCCACCCCCCCGCCAGGGGAGTAGGCGAGCAGTACTTC

J gene: TRBJ2-7
D gene: .
V gene: TRBV12-3/TRBV12-4
clone size: many
CDR3 protein: CASSLLAPRGEQYF
CDR3 DNA: TGTGCCAGCAGTTTATTGGCTCCCCGCGGCGAGCAGTACTTC

J gene: TRBJ2-1
D gene: TRBD2
V gene: TRBV20-1
clone size: few
CDR3 protein: CSTTSGDNEQFF
CDR3 DNA: TGCAGTACAACTAGCGGGGACAATGAGCAGTTCTTC

J gene: TRBJ2-1
D gene: TRBD1
V gene: TRBV6-6
clone size: many
CDR3 protein: CASSYTGGSYNEQFF
CDR3 DNA: TGTGCCAGCAGTTATACAGGGGGTTCCTACAATGAGCAGTTCTTC

J gene: TRBJ2-7
D gene: TRBD1
V gene: TRBV6-2/TRBV6-3
clone size: .
CDR3 protein: CASSSPGQANYEQYF
CDR3 DNA: TGTGCCAGCAGTTCTCCGGGACAGGCCAACTACGAGCAGTACTTC

J gene: TRBJ2-1
D gene: TRBD2
V gene: TRBV20-1
clone size: few
CDR3 protein: CSALDYPGLAGVISYNEQFF
CDR3 DNA: TGCAGTGCCCTGGATTATCCGGGACTAGCGGGAGTCATCTCCTACAATGAGCAGTTCTTC

J gene: TRBJ2-1
D gene: .
V gene: TRBV27
clone size: .
CDR3 protein: CASSSRRGVGEQFF
CDR3 DNA: TGTGCCAGCAGTTCAAGGCGGGGTGTAGGTGAGCAGTTCTTC

J gene: TRBJ1-5
D gene: .
V gene: TRBV20-1
clone size: .
CDR3 protein: CSARRRGSESNQPQHF
CDR3 DNA: TGCAGTGCTAGGAGGAGGGGGTCGGAGAGCAATCAGCCCCAGCATTTT

J gene: TRBJ1-2
D gene: .
V gene: TRBV20-1
clone size: few
CDR3 protein: CSASDGPNYGYTF
CDR3 DNA: TGCAGTGCGTCGGACGGACCTAACTATGGCTACACCTTC

J gene: TRBJ2-3
D gene: .
V gene: TRBV5-1
clone size: few
CDR3 protein: CASSFGAGRLSTDTQYF
CDR3 DNA: TGCGCCAGCAGCTTTGGGGCCGGACGGCTTAGCACAGATACGCAGTATTTT

J gene: TRBJ2-3
D gene: .
V gene: TRBV27
clone size: few
CDR3 protein: CASSMRKDTQYF
CDR3 DNA: TGTGCCAGCAGCATGAGGAAAGATACGCAGTATTTT

J gene: TRBJ2-7
D gene: .
V gene: TRBV7-9
clone size: .
CDR3 protein: CANSPRGQPYEQYF
CDR3 DNA: TGTGCCAACAGCCCCCGGGGCCAGCCCTACGAGCAGTACTTC

J gene: TRBJ2-5
D gene: .
V gene: TRBV7-2
clone size: .
CDR3 protein: CASSIFPGRGTETQYF
CDR3 DNA: TGTGCCAGCAGCATATTCCCGGGACGGGGAACAGAGACCCAGTACTTC

J gene: TRBJ2-5
D gene: .
V gene: TRBV27
clone size: few
CDR3 protein: CASSSRGRAETQYF
CDR3 DNA: TGTGCCAGCAGTTCCCGCGGCAGGGCGGAGACCCAGTACTTC

J gene: TRBJ2-7
D gene: .
V gene: TRBV12-3/TRBV12-4
clone size: .
CDR3 protein: CASSSGADKNEQYF
CDR3 DNA: TGTGCCAGCAGCTCCGGGGCAGATAAGAACGAGCAGTACTTC

J gene: TRBJ2-1
D gene: .
V gene: TRBV6-2/TRBV6-3
clone size: .
CDR3 protein: CASSSWGEQFF
CDR3 DNA: TGTGCCAGCAGTTCGTGGGGTGAGCAGTTCTTC

J gene: TRBJ2-1
D gene: TRBD2
V gene: TRBV24-1
clone size: few
CDR3 protein: CATSDLATSGTDEQFF
CDR3 DNA: TGTGCCACCAGTGATTTGGCGACTAGCGGGACGGATGAGCAGTTCTTC

J gene: TRBJ2-7
D gene: TRBD1
V gene: TRBV6-6
clone size: .
CDR3 protein: CALRGQGANNEQYF
CDR3 DNA: TGTGCCCTTCGGGGACAGGGGGCTAACAATGAGCAGTACTTC

J gene: TRBJ2-1
D gene: TRBD2
V gene: TRBV24-1
clone size: .
CDR3 protein: CATSDPCAGVSNEQFF
CDR3 DNA: TGTGCCACCAGTGATCCATGTGCGGGAGTGAGTAATGAGCAGTTCTTC

J gene: TRBJ2-7
D gene: .
V gene: TRBV5-5
clone size: .
CDR3 protein: CASSLVRSGGGEQYF
CDR3 DNA: TGTGCCAGCAGCTTAGTACGGTCCGGGGGTGGCGAGCAGTACTTC

J gene: TRBJ2-7
D gene: TRBD2
V gene: TRBV5-1
clone size: .
CDR3 protein: CASSTTSGGRYEQYF
CDR3 DNA: TGCGCCAGCAGCACCACTAGCGGAGGCCGCTACGAGCAGTACTTC

J gene: TRBJ2-1
D gene: TRBD2
V gene: TRBV15
clone size: few
CDR3 protein: CATSRAAGAGDEQFF
CDR3 DNA: TGTGCCACCAGCAGAGCAGCGGGAGCGGGCGATGAGCAGTTCTTC

J gene: TRBJ2-2
D gene: TRBD1
V gene: TRBV29-1
clone size: few
CDR3 protein: CSTGGSNTGELFF
CDR3 DNA: TGTAGCACAGGGGGTAGCAACACCGGGGAGCTGTTTTTT

J gene: TRBJ2-3
D gene: TRBD1
V gene: TRBV7-2
clone size: few
CDR3 protein: CASSPYQGADTQYF
CDR3 DNA: TGTGCCAGCAGCCCATACCAGGGGGCAGATACGCAGTATTTT

J gene: TRBJ2-7
D gene: .
V gene: TRBV28
clone size: .
CDR3 protein: CASSLSGGTGEQYF
CDR3 DNA: TGTGCCAGCAGTTTAAGTGGCGGGACGGGCGAGCAGTACTTC

J gene: TRBJ2-1
D gene: TRBD2
V gene: TRBV2
clone size: few
CDR3 protein: CASSEERGAYNEQFF
CDR3 DNA: TGTGCCAGCAGTGAAGAGCGGGGGGCCTACAATGAGCAGTTCTTC

J gene: TRBJ2-1
D gene: .
V gene: TRBV29-1
clone size: .
CDR3 protein: CSATGANEQFF
CDR3 DNA: TGCAGCGCTACAGGTGCCAATGAGCAGTTCTTC

J gene: TRBJ2-6
D gene: .
V gene: TRBV29-1
clone size: .
CDR3 protein: CSVAFFSGANVLTF
CDR3 DNA: TGCAGCGTTGCATTTTTTTCTGGGGCCAACGTCCTGACTTTC

J gene: TRBJ2-1
D gene: .
V gene: TRBV7-2
clone size: .
CDR3 protein: CASSLASGYGNEQFF
CDR3 DNA: TGTGCCAGCAGCTTAGCTTCAGGCTACGGCAATGAGCAGTTCTTC

J gene: TRBJ2-7
D gene: TRBD1
V gene: TRBV20-1
clone size: .
CDR3 protein: CSARDPRDRNSYEQYF
CDR3 DNA: TGCAGTGCTAGAGATCCCCGGGACAGGAACTCCTACGAGCAGTACTTC

J gene: TRBJ1-2
D gene: TRBD1
V gene: TRBV10-3
clone size: .
CDR3 protein: CASRQGPTNYGYTF
CDR3 DNA: TGTGCCTCCAGACAGGGGCCGACTAACTATGGCTACACCTTC

J gene: TRBJ1-6
D gene: .
V gene: TRBV13
clone size: .
CDR3 protein: CASSLGPAGTRDSPLHF
CDR3 DNA: TGTGCCAGCAGCTTAGGCCCAGCGGGGACGAGGGATTCACCCCTCCACTTT

J gene: TRBJ2-5
D gene: TRBD2
V gene: TRBV20-1
clone size: .
CDR3 protein: CSARDPGGAGETQYF
CDR3 DNA: TGCAGTGCTAGAGATCCCGGGGGGGCCGGGGAGACCCAGTACTTC

J gene: TRBJ2-5
D gene: .
V gene: TRBV18
clone size: once
CDR3 protein: CASSPTLQETLYF
CDR3 DNA: TGTGCCAGCTCACCCACCCTCCAAGAGACCCTGTACTTC

J gene: TRBJ2-5
D gene: .
V gene: TRBV7-2
clone size: many
CDR3 protein: CASSLNPTGKETQYF
CDR3 DNA: TGTGCCAGCAGCCTGAACCCGACAGGAAAGGAGACCCAGTACTTC

J gene: TRBJ1-1
D gene: TRBD1
V gene: TRBV6-5
clone size: .
CDR3 protein: CASSRDRVMGTEAFF
CDR3 DNA: TGTGCCAGCAGTCGGGACAGGGTGATGGGTACTGAAGCTTTCTTT

J gene: TRBJ1-5
D gene: .
V gene: TRBV6-1
clone size: .
CDR3 protein: CASSEDQPQHF
CDR3 DNA: TGTGCCAGCAGTGAAGATCAGCCCCAGCATTTT

J gene: TRBJ2-2
D gene: TRBD2
V gene: TRBV5-6
clone size: .
CDR3 protein: CASSPAGGTGELFF
CDR3 DNA: TGTGCCAGCAGCCCGGCCGGGGGGACCGGGGAGCTGTTTTTT

J gene: TRBJ2-7
D gene: TRBD1
V gene: TRBV7-9
clone size: few
CDR3 protein: CASSFSQGEQYF
CDR3 DNA: TGTGCCAGCAGTTTCTCACAGGGGGAGCAGTACTTC

J gene: TRBJ2-1
D gene: TRBD2
V gene: TRBV7-9
clone size: .
CDR3 protein: CASSLARGTSAYNEQFF
CDR3 DNA: TGTGCCAGCAGCTTAGCGCGTGGGACTAGCGCCTACAATGAGCAGTTCTTC

J gene: TRBJ2-5
D gene: TRBD2
V gene: TRBV4-1
clone size: .
CDR3 protein: CASSRRLAGGPGETQYF
CDR3 DNA: TGCGCCAGCAGCCGCCGACTAGCGGGGGGGCCGGGAGAGACCCAGTACTTC

J gene: TRBJ1-5
D gene: .
V gene: TRBV15
clone size: .
CDR3 protein: CATSRDKTTSNQPQHF
CDR3 DNA: TGTGCCACCAGCAGAGATAAAACGACGAGCAATCAGCCCCAGCATTTT

J gene: TRBJ2-1
D gene: TRBD2
V gene: TRBV20-1
clone size: .
CDR3 protein: CSAPGLAGVGVSDEQFF
CDR3 DNA: TGCAGTGCGCCGGGACTAGCGGGAGTAGGGGTGTCGGATGAGCAGTTCTTC